This T cell receptor beta chain came from a study of T cell responses to AZD1222 COVID-19 vaccine. Some clones are missing from TCRdb's copy, which holds only in-frame ones; the method was immunoSEQ multiplex PCR. The profile shows 150,000 to 200,000 clones, just under 95% of them singletons. The length of the CDR3 is 12 residues. The V and J ends lost 4 bases and 1 base respectively, with 7 bases between them. Germline CDR1 reads SQVTM; CDR2 reads ANQGSEA. The sequence was obtained from an adult in good health. The material sequenced was peripheral blood, taken on day 0 of AZD1222 vaccination. V gene TRBV29-1 combines with J gene TRBJ1-1, with D unclear. CDR3 loop: CSVAVSNTEAFF. The CDR3, as DNA: TGCAGCGTTGCAGTGTCGAACACTGAAGCTTTCTTT.